This is a list of T cell receptor beta chains from one sample in a study of Ad26.COV2.S vaccination and SARS-CoV-2 variants. Sequencing was performed with immunoSEQ multiplex PCR; in TCRdb, only in-frame clones are kept and a portion is missing. The sample holds about 350,000 clones, about 88% seen once. This sample comprised peripheral blood, obtained in a trial of Ad26.COV2.S vaccine versus placebo. These receptors all stem from a person aged 18-60 years who received the Ad26.COV2.S COVID-19 vaccine or a placebo. Each CDR3 is given with its conserved first and last residue. Each record gives: D gene, J gene, V gene, clone size, CDR3 protein, CDR3 DNA. The D gene is left open where the match is weak. A row's size may be missing; if present it is once, few, many or a size class.

d_gene: NA; j_gene: TRBJ2-1; v_gene: TRBV11-3; abundance: NA; CDR3aa: CASSLNANEQFF; CDR3nt: TGTGCCAGCAGCTTAAATGCCAATGAGCAGTTCTTC
d_gene: NA; j_gene: TRBJ2-1; v_gene: TRBV6-1; abundance: NA; CDR3aa: CASSEDQGYNNEQFF; CDR3nt: TGTGCCAGCAGTGAAGATCAGGGTTACAACAATGAGCAGTTCTTC
d_gene: NA; j_gene: TRBJ2-7; v_gene: TRBV19; abundance: NA; CDR3aa: CASSSRPTGIYEQYF; CDR3nt: TGTGCCAGTAGTAGCCGCCCCACAGGGATCTACGAGCAGTACTTC
d_gene: TRBD1; j_gene: TRBJ2-1; v_gene: TRBV5-4; abundance: NA; CDR3aa: CASSLGGQGVVEQFF; CDR3nt: TGTGCCAGCAGCTTGGGGGGACAGGGGGTCGTTGAGCAGTTCTTC
d_gene: NA; j_gene: TRBJ2-1; v_gene: TRBV28; abundance: NA; CDR3aa: CASSKQGLLNEQFF; CDR3nt: TGTGCCAGCAGTAAACAAGGGCTTCTCAATGAGCAGTTCTTC
d_gene: NA; j_gene: TRBJ2-5; v_gene: TRBV11-2; abundance: NA; CDR3aa: CASSLLRGFQETQYF; CDR3nt: TGTGCCAGCAGCTTACTCAGGGGTTTTCAAGAGACCCAGTACTTC
d_gene: NA; j_gene: TRBJ1-1; v_gene: TRBV20-1; abundance: NA; CDR3aa: CSASYAEAFF; CDR3nt: TGCAGTGCTAGTTATGCCGAAGCTTTCTTT
d_gene: TRBD2; j_gene: TRBJ2-1; v_gene: TRBV29-1; abundance: NA; CDR3aa: CSVSGLAGNHEQFF; CDR3nt: TGCAGCGTGTCGGGACTAGCGGGAAATCATGAGCAGTTCTTC
d_gene: NA; j_gene: TRBJ2-7; v_gene: TRBV7-9; abundance: once; CDR3aa: CASSQTLSRGGYEQYF; CDR3nt: TGTGCCAGCAGCCAGACCCTGAGCAGGGGCGGGTACGAGCAGTACTTC
d_gene: TRBD1; j_gene: TRBJ1-2; v_gene: TRBV28; abundance: NA; CDR3aa: CASSNLQGSFNYGYTF; CDR3nt: TGTGCCAGCAGTAACCTACAGGGGTCGTTTAACTATGGCTACACCTTC
d_gene: NA; j_gene: TRBJ1-5; v_gene: TRBV28; abundance: few; CDR3aa: CASSLALLPNNQPQHF; CDR3nt: TGTGCCAGCAGTTTGGCGTTATTACCTAACAATCAGCCCCAGCATTTT
d_gene: NA; j_gene: TRBJ2-1; v_gene: TRBV7-5; abundance: NA; CDR3aa: CVRSIVAGGETNEQFF; CDR3nt: TGTGTCAGAAGCATAGTAGCGGGAGGGGAAACCAATGAGCAGTTCTTC
d_gene: NA; j_gene: TRBJ2-6; v_gene: TRBV27; abundance: NA; CDR3aa: CASSLLQRVSSGANVLTF; CDR3nt: TGTGCCAGCAGTTTATTACAGCGGGTCTCCTCTGGGGCCAACGTCCTGACTTTC
d_gene: TRBD2; j_gene: TRBJ2-1; v_gene: TRBV29-1; abundance: NA; CDR3aa: CSVRAGAYNEQFF; CDR3nt: TGCAGCGTTAGGGCGGGGGCCTACAATGAGCAGTTCTTC
d_gene: TRBD1; j_gene: TRBJ2-6; v_gene: TRBV18; abundance: few; CDR3aa: CASSSAGTGAGANVLTF; CDR3nt: TGTGCCAGCTCATCCGCAGGGACAGGGGCGGGGGCCAACGTCCTGACTTTC
d_gene: NA; j_gene: TRBJ2-1; v_gene: TRBV27; abundance: NA; CDR3aa: CASSDLTGYLDNEQFF; CDR3nt: TGTGCCAGCAGTGATCTGACAGGCTATTTAGACAATGAGCAGTTCTTC
d_gene: TRBD2; j_gene: TRBJ2-3; v_gene: TRBV4-3; abundance: NA; CDR3aa: CASSQVAWSSGGDDTQYF; CDR3nt: TGCGCCAGCAGCCAAGTGGCCTGGTCTAGCGGGGGCGATGATACGCAGTATTTT
d_gene: TRBD2; j_gene: TRBJ2-1; v_gene: TRBV20-1; abundance: NA; CDR3aa: CSASGTSGGRGYNEQFF; CDR3nt: TGCAGTGCTAGTGGGACTAGCGGGGGCCGAGGCTACAATGAGCAGTTCTTC
d_gene: NA; j_gene: TRBJ1-2; v_gene: TRBV5-6; abundance: NA; CDR3aa: CASSPGEGRGYTF; CDR3nt: TGTGCCAGCAGCCCCGGGGAGGGTCGGGGCTACACCTTC
d_gene: NA; j_gene: TRBJ1-2; v_gene: TRBV29-1; abundance: NA; CDR3aa: CSVGLEGGYTF; CDR3nt: TGCAGCGTCGGATTGGAGGGTGGCTACACCTTC
d_gene: NA; j_gene: TRBJ2-7; v_gene: TRBV5-1; abundance: NA; CDR3aa: CASSLVRGYLYF; CDR3nt: TGCGCCAGCAGCTTGGTTCGGGGGTACTTGTACTTC
d_gene: TRBD1; j_gene: TRBJ1-5; v_gene: TRBV5-1; abundance: few; CDR3aa: CASSNGQGDQPQHF; CDR3nt: TGCGCCAGCAGCAACGGACAGGGTGATCAGCCCCAGCATTTT
d_gene: NA; j_gene: TRBJ1-4; v_gene: TRBV2; abundance: NA; CDR3aa: CASNRGEGEKLFF; CDR3nt: TGTGCCAGCAACCGGGGGGAGGGTGAAAAACTGTTTTTT
d_gene: TRBD2; j_gene: TRBJ2-1; v_gene: TRBV23-1; abundance: NA; CDR3aa: CASGRTCGGDYNEQFF; CDR3nt: TGCGCCAGCGGGCGGACTTGCGGGGGGGACTACAATGAGCAGTTCTTC
d_gene: TRBD2; j_gene: TRBJ2-1; v_gene: TRBV3-1/TRBV3-2; abundance: NA; CDR3aa: CASSQAVSGRPEQFF; CDR3nt: TGTGCCAGCAGCCAAGCGGTTAGCGGGAGGCCCGAGCAGTTCTTC
d_gene: NA; j_gene: TRBJ2-2; v_gene: TRBV7-9; abundance: NA; CDR3aa: CASSLVWVPGELFF; CDR3nt: TGTGCCAGCAGCTTAGTATGGGTCCCCGGGGAGCTGTTTTTT
d_gene: TRBD2; j_gene: TRBJ2-1; v_gene: TRBV19; abundance: few; CDR3aa: CASSKISGIINEQFF; CDR3nt: TGTGCCAGTAGTAAGATTAGCGGGATAATAAATGAGCAGTTCTTC
d_gene: TRBD2; j_gene: TRBJ2-3; v_gene: TRBV4-1; abundance: NA; CDR3aa: CASSLGLAVEATQYF; CDR3nt: TGCGCCAGCAGCCTGGGACTAGCGGTAGAGGCTACGCAGTATTTT
d_gene: TRBD2; j_gene: TRBJ2-1; v_gene: TRBV19; abundance: NA; CDR3aa: CASSNLPGTSGYNEQFF; CDR3nt: TGTGCCAGTAGTAACCTCCCCGGGACTAGCGGATACAATGAGCAGTTCTTC
d_gene: NA; j_gene: TRBJ2-3; v_gene: TRBV5-1; abundance: NA; CDR3aa: CASSLDTSDTQYF; CDR3nt: TGCGCCAGCAGCTTGGATACTTCAGATACGCAGTATTTT
d_gene: TRBD1; j_gene: TRBJ1-5; v_gene: TRBV6-5; abundance: NA; CDR3aa: CASSPWTGNQPQHF; CDR3nt: TGTGCCAGCAGCCCATGGACAGGTAATCAGCCCCAGCATTTT
d_gene: NA; j_gene: TRBJ2-1; v_gene: TRBV2; abundance: NA; CDR3aa: CASNKELTRAYNEQFF; CDR3nt: TGTGCCAGCAACAAGGAGTTGACCCGCGCCTACAATGAGCAGTTCTTC
d_gene: TRBD1; j_gene: TRBJ2-7; v_gene: TRBV5-1; abundance: NA; CDR3aa: CASSLFGQGLVEQYF; CDR3nt: TGCGCCAGCAGCTTGTTCGGACAGGGACTTGTCGAGCAGTACTTC